These 17 T cell receptor beta chains were sequenced from one sample in a study of beta chain features in type 1 diabetes. The authors reverse transcribed all of the isolated RNA, so sequencing captured expressed TCRB transcripts. Some clones are missing from TCRdb's copy, which holds only in-frame ones; the method was immunoSEQ multiplex PCR. The table lists a few hundred thousand clones, 9% to 10% of them singletons. The sample consisted of naive CD4+ T cells from blood. The source is a woman between 18 and 29 years old in good health.

This clone was seen more than once but under ten times. This chain links TRBV5-1 with TRBJ2-5; TRBD1 might be the D (5 bases). CDR3 length: 14 amino acids. Germline values: CDR1 SGHRS, CDR2 YFSETQ. V gave up 8 bases and J gave up 4 bases, with 18 bases separating them. The CDR3 nucleotides read TGCGCCAGTGTCGAAGGGGCAGTAGGAGAGACCCAGTACTTC. This translates into CASVEGAVGETQYF. The complete variable domain, with remaining parts taken from reference TRBV5-1 and TRBJ2-5, reads KAGVTQTPRYLIKTRGQQVTLSCSPISGHRSVSWYQQTPGQGLQFLFEYFSETQRNKGNFPGRFSGRQFSNSRSEMNVSTLELGDSALYLCASVEGAVGETQYFGPGTRLLVL.

This chain connects TRBV30 to TRBJ1-5; 8 nucleotides match TRBD1. V was pared by 1 base and J by 1 base, with 3 bases of the junction left unmatched. The CDR3 totals 15 residues. The V gene's germline CDR1 is GTSNPN and CDR2 SVGIG (reference sequence). CDR3 in DNA: TGTGCCTGGAGTGCCACAGGGGGGAGCAATCAGCCCCAGCATTTT. This gives the protein CAWSATGGSNQPQHF.

This clone has only a few counts. The V gene is TRBV20-1, the J gene TRBJ2-3, with D uncertain. Deletions cut 4 bases from V and 3 bases from J, with 5 bases between. The CDR3 sequence is 11 residues long. Germline V gives CDR1 DFQATT, CDR2 SNEGSKA (reference sequence). CDR3 coding DNA: TGCAGTGCTACTTTAACAGATACGCAGTATTTT. Its protein is CSATLTDTQYF.

In its sample, this clone was seen a few times. In nucleotides, the CDR3 is TGTGCCAGCTCACCACGACAGGGCGAGGGTCTGTTTTTT. Its translation: CASSPRQGEGLFF. The V call is TRBV18, the J call TRBJ1-4; 7 bases are a match to TRBD1. Germline-derived CDR1 and CDR2 are KGHSH and LQKENI. The ends lost 1 base at V and 14 bases at J; junction bases unmatched: 7. The CDR3 is 13 amino acids.

The chain carries TRBV5-4 and TRBJ1-2; D unresolved. V shed 2 bases and J shed 4 bases, with 18 bases lying between them. This CDR3 spans 16 amino acids. Germline loops: CDR1 SGHNT, CDR2 YYREEE (reference sequence). CDR3 amino acids: CASSFNKAAIAYGYTF. The CDR3, as DNA: TGTGCCAGCAGCTTTAATAAAGCGGCGATTGCCTATGGCTACACCTTC.

The CDR3 coding sequence is TGCAGCGTTCGGACCGATAATAGGGGTAGATCTGGGGCCAACGTCCTGACTTTC. It is translated as CSVRTDNRGRSGANVLTF. The rearrangement links TRBV29-1 to TRBJ2-6; TRBD1 might be the D (5 bases). CDR3 size: 18 residues. CDR1 and CDR2 (germline): SQVTM, ANQGSEA. V was shortened by 5 bases and J by 1 base, with 21 bases between the two germline ends. The whole variable domain, remainder taken from reference TRBV29-1 and TRBJ2-6, is SAVISQKPSRDICQRGTSLTIQCQVDSQVTMMFWYRQQPGQSLTLIATANQGSEATYESGFVIDKFPISRPNLTFSTLTVSNMSPEDSSIYLCSVRTDNRGRSGANVLTFGAGSRLTVL.

This clone was counted only a few times. The V call is TRBV11-3, the J call TRBJ2-7, with D possibly matching TRBD2 (5 bases). V lost 5 bases to trimming and J lost 7 bases, with 12 bases between them. Germline loops: CDR1 SGHNT, CDR2 YENEEA. This CDR3 spans 12 amino acids. CDR3: CASSPRSGEQYF. In DNA form, the CDR3 reads TGTGCCAGCAGCCCCCGTTCGGGGGAGCAGTACTTC.

This clone was detected only a few times. The gene calls are TRBV5-1 and TRBJ2-1; 8 bases are shared with TRBD2. CDR3 length: 20 residues. The germline V gene encodes CDR1 SGHRS and CDR2 YFSETQ. The V and J ends lost 1 base and 2 bases, in that order; junction bases with no gene match: 17. CDR3 nucleotides: TGCGCCAGCAGCTTGACCGGGACGCTTGGACTAGCTGGGACCTACAATGAGCAGTTCTTC. It is translated as CASSLTGTLGLAGTYNEQFF.

This chain links TRBV5-4 with TRBJ2-5; 8 bases are a match to TRBD2. Germline values: CDR1 SGHNT, CDR2 YYREEE (reference sequence). J was trimmed by 6 bases and V by 3 bases; bases with no gene match: 13. The CDR3 spans 16 residues. The CDR3 DNA follows: TGTGCCAGCAGCTCTCGGGTAGCGGGGATTGGGAAGACCCAGTACTTC. It is translated as CASSSRVAGIGKTQYF.

This clone occurred a few times. The V and J genes are TRBV9 and TRBJ1-2, with a weak D call TRBD1 (5 bases). The V gene's germline CDR1 is SGDLS and CDR2 YYNGEE. The CDR3 loop spans 16 amino acids. V was pared by 0 bases and J by 13 bases, with 25 bases between. This CDR3 is CASSVGGDPGVGPFTF. DNA of the CDR3: TGTGCCAGCAGCGTAGGGGGGGACCCCGGCGTAGGGCCATTCACCTTC.

In this sample, this clone turned up a few times. The chain links TRBV5-1 to TRBJ2-1, with 9 bases fitting TRBD1. This CDR3 has 16 amino acids. V gave up 3 bases and J gave up 0 bases; unmatched junction bases: 4. Germline CDR1 is SGHRS and CDR2 is YFSETQ. The DNA of the CDR3 is TGCGCCAGCAGCTCCGGGACAGGGAACTCCTACAATGAGCAGTTCTTC. As protein: CASSSGTGNSYNEQFF.

There are a few counts of this clone. The gene calls are TRBV5-5 and TRBJ1-3, with D perhaps matching TRBD1 (5 bases). Per the germline V gene, CDR1 is SGHKS and CDR2 is YYEKEE (reference sequence). The CDR3 loop spans 16 amino acids. With 2 bases removed from V and 0 bases from J, the gap between germline ends came to 12 bases. CDR3 in amino acids: CASSFEEGFSGNTIYF. The CDR3 DNA sequence: TGTGCCAGCAGCTTTGAGGAGGGGTTCTCTGGAAACACCATATATTTT.

The rearrangement uses TRBV9 and TRBJ2-3, with 8 bases identical to TRBD2. Germline V gene sequence: CDR1 SGDLS, CDR2 YYNGEE. The V and J ends lost 0 bases and 3 bases, in that order; junction bases with no gene match: 9. The CDR3 runs 17 residues. This CDR3 reads CASSVDPPGGGTDTQYF. CDR3 sequence (DNA): TGTGCCAGCAGCGTAGATCCCCCGGGAGGGGGAACAGATACGCAGTATTTT.

The chain has TRBV10-3 and TRBJ2-1; 11 bases fit TRBD1. The germline gives CDR1 ENHRY, CDR2 SYGVKD. After removal of 6 bases from V and 4 bases from J, the junction contained 5 bases not matched to a gene. The CDR3 is made up of 15 amino acids. CDR3: CAISGQGAGYNEQFF. The CDR3 coding sequence is TGTGCCATCAGCGGACAGGGGGCAGGATACAATGAGCAGTTCTTC.

This clone showed up just a few times. V gene TRBV2 combines with J gene TRBJ2-5, with 13 bases fitting TRBD2. Germline lookup yields CDR1 SNHLY and CDR2 FYNNEI. With 3 bases clipped from V and 5 bases from J, the junction kept 0 bases outside the gene matches. The CDR3 contains 14 residues. CDR3 coding DNA: TGTGCCAGCAGTGAGACTAGCGGGGGGGAGACCCAGTACTTC. This encodes CASSETSGGETQYF.

This clone has just a few counts. The chain carries TRBV6-1 and TRBJ1-1; D is unresolved. Germline CDR1 is MNHNS and CDR2 is SASEGT. CDR3 length: 8 amino acids. The germline V and J ends were trimmed by 7 bases and 11 bases, with 5 bases remaining between them. The CDR3 DNA sequence: TGTGCCAGCATAGCCGCTTTCTTT. Residues: CASIAAFF.

This clone was seen only a few times. V usage is TRBV2 and J usage is TRBJ1-4; D ambiguous. This CDR3 has 15 residues. From germline, CDR1 is SNHLY and CDR2 FYNNEI. With 6 bases removed from V and 8 bases from J, the gap between germline ends came to 19 bases. The CDR3 region is CASRSAQRAREKLFF. In DNA form, the CDR3 reads TGTGCCAGCAGATCCGCACAGAGGGCGAGGGAAAAACTGTTTTTT.